This T cell receptor beta chain was sequenced during a study of blood T cell repertoires in COVID-19. TCRdb's copy holds only in-frame clones and misses some; the assay was immunoSEQ multiplex PCR. The table lists about 270,000 clones, approximately 90% of them singletons, with about 4% in the top ten. This clone occurred a few times. The CDR3 runs to 15 residues. Trimming took 4 bases from V and 0 from J, leaving 10 bases between them. Germline values: CDR1 KGHSH, CDR2 LQKENI. The TCR originated in a woman in her 30s with acute COVID-19. Input material: PBMCs or T cells enriched from blood (not recorded which). This rearrangement joins TRBV18 to TRBJ1-3; D is undetermined. The DNA for the CDR3 is TGTGCCAGCTCACGTGGGCAAAACTCTGGAAACACCATATATTTT. Encoded protein: CASSRGQNSGNTIYF.